These T cell receptor delta chains were read from a single sample in a study of Vδ1+ human thymocytes. TCRdb repeated clone calling on the multiplex PCR reads with CATT. The table includes tens of thousands of delta-chain clones, around 7.4% detected once. The material sequenced was Vdelta1+ gamma-delta thymocytes from the thymus. The source of these receptors is a child younger than two who had congenital heart surgery. Each CDR3 is given with its conserved first and last residue. D genes are given only for firm matches. Only some rows state a clone size, as once, few, many or a class for expanded clones.

len: 18
j_gene: TRDJ1
v_gene: TRDV1
abundance: .
d_gene: TRDD3
CDR3aa: CALGEVPRSGGYTDKLIF
CDR3nt: TGTGCTCTTGGGGAAGTCCCTCGATCTGGGGGATACACCGATAAACTCATCTTT

len: 18
j_gene: TRDJ1
v_gene: TRDV1
abundance: .
d_gene: TRDD3
CDR3aa: CALGEFPLLGFSTDKLIF
CDR3nt: TGTGCTCTTGGGGAGTTCCCCTTACTGGGGTTCTCCACCGATAAACTCATCTTT

len: 18
j_gene: TRDJ1
v_gene: TRDV1
abundance: few
d_gene: TRDD3
CDR3aa: CALGEPRSYWGITDKLIF
CDR3nt: TGTGCTCTTGGGGAACCGCGGTCGTACTGGGGGATAACCGATAAACTCATCTTT

len: 15
j_gene: TRDJ1
v_gene: TRDV1
abundance: .
d_gene: TRDD3
CDR3aa: CALDSWGPYTDKLIF
CDR3nt: TGTGCTCTCGACAGCTGGGGGCCTTACACCGATAAACTCATCTTT

len: 22
j_gene: TRDJ1
v_gene: TRDV1
abundance: .
d_gene: TRDD3
CDR3aa: CALGEGIFLRGETGGYADKLIF
CDR3nt: TGTGCTCTTGGGGAAGGAATTTTCCTACGTGGGGAAACTGGGGGATACGCCGATAAACTCATCTTT

len: 21
j_gene: TRDJ1
v_gene: TRDV1
abundance: few
d_gene: TRDD3
CDR3aa: CALGDGPVLGAMYKYTDKLIF
CDR3nt: TGTGCTCTTGGGGACGGTCCCGTACTGGGGGCTATGTACAAGTACACCGATAAACTCATCTTT

len: 19
j_gene: TRDJ1
v_gene: TRDV1
abundance: few
d_gene: TRDD3
CDR3aa: CALGEGGGLYGDTPDKLIF
CDR3nt: TGTGCTCTTGGGGAAGGAGGGGGCCTCTACGGGGATACGCCCGATAAACTCATCTTT

len: 18
j_gene: TRDJ1
v_gene: TRDV1
abundance: .
d_gene: .
CDR3aa: CALGELGRLGGHTDKLIF
CDR3nt: TGTGCTCTTGGGGAACTAGGACGGCTTGGGGGCCACACCGATAAACTCATCTTT

len: 17
j_gene: TRDJ1
v_gene: TRDV1
abundance: .
d_gene: TRDD3
CDR3aa: CALGEGTAGGFFNKLIF
CDR3nt: TGTGCTCTTGGGGAAGGAACAGCTGGGGGATTCTTCAATAAACTCATCTTT

len: 20
j_gene: TRDJ1
v_gene: TRDV1
abundance: few
d_gene: TRDD3
CDR3aa: CALGESLYLVVGGYADKLIF
CDR3nt: TGTGCTCTTGGGGAATCTTTATATTTGGTTGTTGGGGGATACGCCGATAAACTCATCTTT

len: 18
j_gene: TRDJ1
v_gene: TRDV1
abundance: .
d_gene: TRDD3
CDR3aa: CALGVRRGSAGGYRKLIF
CDR3nt: TGTGCTCTTGGGGTTCGCCGGGGGTCGGCTGGGGGATACAGAAAACTCATCTTT

len: 21
j_gene: TRDJ1
v_gene: TRDV1
abundance: few
d_gene: .
CDR3aa: CALGELCLPEYSGKGTDKLIF
CDR3nt: TGTGCTCTTGGGGAACTCTGCCTACCAGAATACTCCGGTAAGGGCACCGATAAACTCATCTTT

len: 18
j_gene: TRDJ2
v_gene: TRDV1
abundance: few
d_gene: .
CDR3aa: CALGELGVGWSLTAQLFF
CDR3nt: TGTGCTCTTGGGGAACTCGGCGTGGGCTGGTCTTTGACAGCACAACTCTTCTTT

len: 24
j_gene: TRDJ1
v_gene: TRDV1
abundance: .
d_gene: TRDD3
CDR3aa: CALGELPPLPTTGGYGTYTGKLIF
CDR3nt: TGTGCTCTTGGGGAACTTCCCCCACTTCCTACCACTGGGGGATACGGGACGTACACCGGTAAACTCATCTTT

len: 22
j_gene: TRDJ1
v_gene: TRDV1
abundance: few
d_gene: TRDD3
CDR3aa: CALGVLLPKNWGIRGSIDKLIF
CDR3nt: TGTGCTCTTGGGGTTCTCCTTCCTAAGAACTGGGGGATACGCGGGAGTATCGATAAACTCATCTTT

len: 16
j_gene: TRDJ1
v_gene: TRDV1
abundance: .
d_gene: .
CDR3aa: CALGEPQFRWSYKLIF
CDR3nt: TGTGCTCTTGGGGAACCCCAATTCCGGTGGTCGTATAAACTCATCTTT

len: 16
j_gene: TRDJ1
v_gene: TRDV1
abundance: few
d_gene: .
CDR3aa: CALGELGGSYTDKLIF
CDR3nt: TGTGCTCTTGGGGAACTTGGGGGGTCCTACACCGATAAACTCATCTTT

len: 16
j_gene: TRDJ1
v_gene: TRDV1
abundance: few
d_gene: .
CDR3aa: CALGELQIPYTDKLIF
CDR3nt: TGTGCTCTTGGGGAACTTCAGATACCTTACACCGATAAACTCATCTTT

len: 18
j_gene: TRDJ1
v_gene: TRDV1
abundance: .
d_gene: TRDD3
CDR3aa: CALGELKASGGYTDKLIF
CDR3nt: TGTGCTCTTGGGGAACTGAAGGCTTCTGGGGGATACACCGATAAACTCATCTTT

len: 15
j_gene: TRDJ1
v_gene: TRDV2
abundance: medium-sized
d_gene: TRDD3
CDR3aa: CACRGGYAATDKLIF
CDR3nt: TGTGCCTGTAGAGGGGGATACGCCGCCACCGATAAACTCATCTTT

len: 24
j_gene: TRDJ1
v_gene: TRDV1
abundance: few
d_gene: .
CDR3aa: CALGELINISAARTGWWYTDKLIF
CDR3nt: TGTGCTCTTGGGGAACTCATAAATATTTCGGCGGCGCGGACTGGTTGGTGGTACACCGATAAACTCATCTTT

len: 21
j_gene: TRDJ1
v_gene: TRDV1
abundance: .
d_gene: TRDD3
CDR3aa: CALGKTLTGGYPYRFTDKLIF
CDR3nt: TGTGCTCTTGGGAAGACCCTTACTGGGGGATATCCATACCGATTCACCGATAAACTCATCTTT

len: 17
j_gene: TRDJ1
v_gene: TRDV1
abundance: few
d_gene: .
CDR3aa: CALGELTSYLDTDKLIF
CDR3nt: TGTGCTCTTGGGGAACTAACCTCCTACCTTGACACCGATAAACTCATCTTT

len: 21
j_gene: TRDJ1
v_gene: TRDV1
abundance: few
d_gene: TRDD2
CDR3aa: CALGELVPTFLLVSHTDKLIF
CDR3nt: TGTGCTCTTGGGGAACTAGTTCCTACGTTTCTGTTGGTCTCTCACACCGATAAACTCATCTTT

len: 20
j_gene: TRDJ1
v_gene: TRDV1
abundance: .
d_gene: TRDD3
CDR3aa: CALGEPVSTTGGYAADKLIF
CDR3nt: TGTGCTCTTGGGGAACCTGTTTCTACCACTGGGGGATATGCAGCCGATAAACTCATCTTT

len: 14
j_gene: TRDJ1
v_gene: TRDV1
abundance: few
d_gene: .
CDR3aa: CALGEGAIPDKLIF
CDR3nt: TGTGCTCTTGGGGAAGGTGCGATCCCCGATAAACTCATCTTT

len: 19
j_gene: TRDJ1
v_gene: TRDV1
abundance: .
d_gene: TRDD3
CDR3aa: CALGERAFRFRTGGYELIF
CDR3nt: TGTGCTCTTGGGGAAAGGGCCTTCCGCTTTCGTACTGGGGGATACGAACTCATCTTT

len: 21
j_gene: TRDJ1
v_gene: TRDV1
abundance: .
d_gene: TRDD3
CDR3aa: CALGELESTGGRWLITDKLIF
CDR3nt: TGTGCTCTTGGGGAATTGGAAAGTACTGGGGGACGCTGGTTGATCACCGATAAACTCATCTTT

len: 19
j_gene: TRDJ1
v_gene: TRDV1
abundance: .
d_gene: TRDD3
CDR3aa: CALGGLLGADWGTHDKLIF
CDR3nt: TGTGCTCTTGGGGGGCTTTTGGGGGCTGACTGGGGGACTCACGATAAACTCATCTTT

len: 18
j_gene: TRDJ1
v_gene: TRDV1
abundance: .
d_gene: TRDD3
CDR3aa: CALGERRPYWGPPDKLIF
CDR3nt: TGTGCTCTTGGGGAACGTCGGCCGTACTGGGGGCCCCCCGATAAACTCATCTTT

len: 21
j_gene: TRDJ1
v_gene: TRDV1
abundance: few
d_gene: TRDD3
CDR3aa: CALGELGTGGYALAYTDKLIF
CDR3nt: TGTGCTCTTGGGGAACTGGGTACTGGGGGATACGCCTTAGCCTACACCGATAAACTCATCTTT

len: 14
j_gene: TRDJ1
v_gene: TRAV29/DV5
abundance: .
d_gene: .
CDR3aa: CAASAGESVDKLIF
CDR3nt: TGTGCAGCAAGCGCGGGGGAATCGGTCGATAAACTCATCTTT

len: 20
j_gene: TRDJ1
v_gene: TRDV1
abundance: few
d_gene: .
CDR3aa: CALGELRPSPLLGSTDKLIF
CDR3nt: TGTGCTCTTGGGGAACTCAGGCCTTCCCCCTTACTGGGGTCCACCGATAAACTCATCTTT

len: 19
j_gene: TRDJ1
v_gene: TRDV1
abundance: .
d_gene: .
CDR3aa: CALGELVLLGSMYTDKLIF
CDR3nt: TGTGCTCTTGGGGAACTGGTCCTACTGGGAAGCATGTACACCGATAAACTCATCTTT

len: 24
j_gene: TRDJ1
v_gene: TRDV1
abundance: few
d_gene: .
CDR3aa: CALGAPLWFWGDSLTPEYTDKLIF
CDR3nt: TGTGCTCTTGGGGCCCCGTTGTGGTTCTGGGGTGACTCCCTTACCCCCGAGTACACCGATAAACTCATCTTT

len: 25
j_gene: TRDJ2
v_gene: TRDV1
abundance: .
d_gene: .
CDR3aa: CALGNPVFLRSSGGGPACNPAQLFF
CDR3nt: TGTGCTCTTGGGAATCCCGTGTTCCTACGTTCAAGTGGGGGGGGACCTGCTTGCAATCCAGCACAACTCTTCTTT

len: 18
j_gene: TRDJ1
v_gene: TRDV1
abundance: .
d_gene: .
CDR3aa: CALGAKADWGPHTDKLIF
CDR3nt: TGTGCTCTTGGGGCTAAGGCAGATTGGGGTCCTCACACCGATAAACTCATCTTT

len: 18
j_gene: TRDJ1
v_gene: TRDV1
abundance: few
d_gene: TRDD3
CDR3aa: CALGEPTGGSLYTDKLIF
CDR3nt: TGTGCTCTTGGGGAACCTACTGGGGGATCGCTTTACACCGATAAACTCATCTTT

len: 15
j_gene: TRDJ1
v_gene: TRDV1
abundance: .
d_gene: .
CDR3aa: CALGEGWGYTDKLIF
CDR3nt: TGTGCTCTTGGGGAAGGCTGGGGATACACCGATAAACTCATCTTT

len: 16
j_gene: TRDJ1
v_gene: TRDV2
abundance: few
d_gene: TRDD3
CDR3aa: CACDTAGDPDTDKLIF
CDR3nt: TGTGCCTGTGACACCGCGGGGGATCCGGACACCGATAAACTCATCTTT

len: 18
j_gene: TRDJ1
v_gene: TRDV1
abundance: .
d_gene: .
CDR3aa: CALGGPFVPGRWGPKLIF
CDR3nt: TGTGCTCTTGGGGGGCCCTTCGTCCCTGGGCGGTGGGGTCCCAAACTCATCTTT

len: 16
j_gene: TRDJ1
v_gene: TRDV1
abundance: .
d_gene: .
CDR3aa: CALGELRGFKEGKLIF
CDR3nt: TGTGCTCTTGGGGAACTTCGGGGCTTTAAGGAGGGTAAACTCATCTTT

len: 19
j_gene: TRDJ1
v_gene: TRDV1
abundance: few
d_gene: .
CDR3aa: CALGERALPVLWYTDKLIF
CDR3nt: TGTGCTCTTGGGGAACGAGCCCTACCGGTTCTCTGGTACACCGATAAACTCATCTTT

len: 16
j_gene: TRDJ1
v_gene: TRDV1
abundance: few
d_gene: TRDD3
CDR3aa: CALGGHWGTNTDKLIF
CDR3nt: TGTGCTCTTGGGGGTCACTGGGGGACCAATACCGATAAACTCATCTTT

len: 13
j_gene: TRDJ1
v_gene: TRDV1
abundance: few
d_gene: .
CDR3aa: CALGLGDTDKLIF
CDR3nt: TGTGCTCTTGGGTTGGGGGACACCGATAAACTCATCTTT

len: 19
j_gene: TRDJ1
v_gene: TRDV1
abundance: few
d_gene: TRDD3
CDR3aa: CALGERTGDTKFHTDKLIF
CDR3nt: TGTGCTCTTGGGGAACGGACTGGGGATACCAAATTTCACACCGATAAACTCATCTTT

len: 15
j_gene: TRDJ1
v_gene: TRDV1
abundance: .
d_gene: .
CDR3aa: CALGEPGVNTDKLIF
CDR3nt: TGTGCTCTTGGGGAACCCGGGGTTAACACCGATAAACTCATCTTT

len: 18
j_gene: TRDJ1
v_gene: TRDV1
abundance: .
d_gene: TRDD3
CDR3aa: CALGDITTDGDTTDKLIF
CDR3nt: TGTGCTCTTGGGGACATAACTACGGATGGGGATACTACCGATAAACTCATCTTT

len: 14
j_gene: TRDJ1
v_gene: TRDV1
abundance: .
d_gene: .
CDR3aa: CALGEPRTRNKLIF
CDR3nt: TGTGCTCTTGGGGAACCGCGTACCCGGAATAAACTCATCTTT

len: 17
j_gene: TRDJ1
v_gene: TRDV1
abundance: few
d_gene: TRDD3
CDR3aa: CALGEPGGYLYTDKLIF
CDR3nt: TGTGCTCTTGGGGAACCCGGGGGATACCTGTACACCGATAAACTCATCTTT